This T cell receptor (beta chain) was sequenced in a study of vaccination effects on CD4 cells after COVID-19. Following 10 days of culture, CD4+ T cells were isolated. Infection with SARS-CoV-2 occurred in the person between March and December 2020, and PCR confirmed it. This clone showed up just once. The antigen is undetermined. Clones were read by immunoSEQ multiplex PCR, and TCRdb kept only the in-frame ones, dropping some. This table has about 64,000 clones, 55% to 75% appearing once. Trimming cost V 1 base and J 8 bases, with 11 bases left between them. Germline lookup yields CDR1 SNHLY and CDR2 FYNNEI. The CDR3 runs 14 residues.

The sample was CD4+ T cells from PBMCs cultured without peptide, taken before COVID-19 vaccination. The sequence was obtained from a human donor who had a prior SARS-CoV-2 infection. The V and J genes are TRBV2 and TRBJ1-4; no definite D call. The CDR3 spells CASSEDGSREKLFF. CDR3 sequence (DNA): TGTGCCAGCAGTGAAGACGGATCAAGGGAAAAACTGTTTTTT. Supplemented by reference TRBV2 and TRBJ1-4, the full variable domain reads EPEVTQTPSHQVTQMGQEVILRCVPISNHLYFYWYRQILGQKVEFLVSFYNNEISEKSEIFDDQFSVERPDGSNFTLKIRSTKLEDSAMYFCASSEDGSREKLFFGSGTQLSVL.